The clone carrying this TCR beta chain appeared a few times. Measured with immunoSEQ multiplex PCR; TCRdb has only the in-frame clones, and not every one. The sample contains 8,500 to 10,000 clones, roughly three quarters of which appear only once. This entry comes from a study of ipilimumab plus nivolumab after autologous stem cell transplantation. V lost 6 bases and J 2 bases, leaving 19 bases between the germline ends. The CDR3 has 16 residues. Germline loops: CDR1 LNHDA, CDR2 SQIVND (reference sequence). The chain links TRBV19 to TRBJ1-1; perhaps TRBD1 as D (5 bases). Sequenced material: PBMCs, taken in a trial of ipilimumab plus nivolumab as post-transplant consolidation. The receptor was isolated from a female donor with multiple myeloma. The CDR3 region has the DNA TGTGCCAGTAGACCAACCGGGACCTCTTACAACACTGAAGCTTTCTTT. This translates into CASRPTGTSYNTEAFF.